This T cell receptor beta chain was sequenced in a study of early T cells in non-severe SARS-CoV-2 infection. V gave up 7 bases and J gave up 4 bases; unmatched junction bases: 10. The germline CDR1 and CDR2 sequences are MNHNS and SASEGT. The CDR3 is made up of 15 amino acids. Molecules of cDNA were individually given unique molecular identifiers that were attached to them. A single record per CDR3 protein comes from TCRdb applying MiXCR to the 5' RACE reads. The sample lists tens of thousands of distinct CDR3 sequences, approximately 15% occurring once. This clonotype was seen more than once but under ten times.

The gene calls are TRBV6-1 and TRBJ1-5; 7 nucleotides match TRBD1. The source of this sequence is an adult who was a healthcare worker with PCR-confirmed SARS-CoV-2 infection or an uninfected control (not recorded which). The material was whole blood, obtained at baseline. CDR3 sequence (DNA): TGTGCCAGCACCACAAACAGGGGTTGGAATCAGCCCCAGCATTTT. Encoded protein: CASTTNRGWNQPQHF.